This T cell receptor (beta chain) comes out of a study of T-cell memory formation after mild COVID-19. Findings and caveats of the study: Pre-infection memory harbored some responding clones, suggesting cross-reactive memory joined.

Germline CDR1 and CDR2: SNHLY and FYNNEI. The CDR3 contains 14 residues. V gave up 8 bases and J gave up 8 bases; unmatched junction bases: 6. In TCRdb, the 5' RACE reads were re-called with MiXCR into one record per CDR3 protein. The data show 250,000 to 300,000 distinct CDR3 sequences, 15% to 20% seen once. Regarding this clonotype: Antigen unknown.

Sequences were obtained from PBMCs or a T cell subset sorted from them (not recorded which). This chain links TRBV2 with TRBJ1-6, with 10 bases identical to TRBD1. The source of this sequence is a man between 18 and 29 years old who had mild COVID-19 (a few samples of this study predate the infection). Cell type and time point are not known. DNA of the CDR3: TGTGCCAGCCTCCGAGGACAGGGGGATTCACCCCTCCACTTT. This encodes CASLRGQGDSPLHF.